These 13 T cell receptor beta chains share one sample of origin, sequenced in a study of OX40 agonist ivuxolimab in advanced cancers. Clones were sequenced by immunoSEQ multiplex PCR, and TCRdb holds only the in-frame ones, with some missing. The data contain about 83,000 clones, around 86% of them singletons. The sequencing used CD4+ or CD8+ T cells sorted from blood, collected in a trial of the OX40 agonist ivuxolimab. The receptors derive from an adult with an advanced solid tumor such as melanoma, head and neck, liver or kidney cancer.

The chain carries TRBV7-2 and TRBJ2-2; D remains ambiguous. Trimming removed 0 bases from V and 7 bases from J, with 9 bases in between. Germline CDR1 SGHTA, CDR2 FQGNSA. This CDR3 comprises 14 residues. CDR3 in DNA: TGTGCCAGCAGCTTAGCCAAAGCGCTCGGGGAGCTGTTTTTT. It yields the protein CASSLAKALGELFF.

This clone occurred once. CDR3 sequence reads: CASSTRVNEQFF. The CDR3 DNA follows: TGTGCCAGCAGCACCAGGGTGAATGAGCAGTTCTTC. The chain has TRBV7-2 and TRBJ2-1, with a weak D call TRBD1 (5 bases). The length of the CDR3 is 12 residues. Between the trimmed V and J ends, which lost 5 bases and 7 bases, there was a span of 9 bases. Germline lookup yields CDR1 SGHTA and CDR2 FQGNSA.

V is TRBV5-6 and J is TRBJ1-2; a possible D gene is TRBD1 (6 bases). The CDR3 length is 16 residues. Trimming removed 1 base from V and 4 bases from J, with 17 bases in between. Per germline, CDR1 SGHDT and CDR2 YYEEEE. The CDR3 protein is CASSLRGTSRSYGYTF. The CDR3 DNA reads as TGTGCCAGCAGCTTGAGAGGGACATCCCGATCCTATGGCTACACCTTC.

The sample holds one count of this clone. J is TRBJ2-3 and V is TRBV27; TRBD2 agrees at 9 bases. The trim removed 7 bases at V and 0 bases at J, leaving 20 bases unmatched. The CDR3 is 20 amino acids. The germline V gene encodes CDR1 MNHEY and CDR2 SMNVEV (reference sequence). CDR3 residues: CASTFGIGLAGNPSTDTQYF. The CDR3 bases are TGTGCCAGCACTTTCGGGATAGGGCTAGCGGGGAACCCTAGCACAGATACGCAGTATTTT.

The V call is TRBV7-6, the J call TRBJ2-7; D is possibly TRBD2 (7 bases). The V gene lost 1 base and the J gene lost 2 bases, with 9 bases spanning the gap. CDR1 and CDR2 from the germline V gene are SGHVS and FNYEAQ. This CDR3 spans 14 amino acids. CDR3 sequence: CASSLGEGAYEQYF. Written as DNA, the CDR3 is TGTGCCAGCAGCTTAGGGGAGGGGGCCTACGAGCAGTACTTC.

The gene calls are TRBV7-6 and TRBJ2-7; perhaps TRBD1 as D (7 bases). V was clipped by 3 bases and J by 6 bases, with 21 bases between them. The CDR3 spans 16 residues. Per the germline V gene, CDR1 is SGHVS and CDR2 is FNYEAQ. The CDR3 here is CASSFRSTGTAGEQYF. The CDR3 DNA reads TGTGCCAGCAGCTTTCGCTCCACCGGGACAGCGGGCGAGCAGTACTTC.

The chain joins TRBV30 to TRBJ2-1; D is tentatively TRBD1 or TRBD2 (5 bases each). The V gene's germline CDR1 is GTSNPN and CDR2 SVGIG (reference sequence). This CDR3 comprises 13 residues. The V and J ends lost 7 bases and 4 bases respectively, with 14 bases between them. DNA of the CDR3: TGTGCCTATTCCGGGGCCATATACAATGAGCAGTTCTTC. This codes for CAYSGAIYNEQFF.

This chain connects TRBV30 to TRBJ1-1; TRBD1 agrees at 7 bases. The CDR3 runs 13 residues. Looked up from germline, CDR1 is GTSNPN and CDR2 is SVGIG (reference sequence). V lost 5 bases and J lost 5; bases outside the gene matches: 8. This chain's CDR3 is CAWQGGVRTEAFF. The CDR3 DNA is TGTGCCTGGCAGGGGGGAGTCCGGACTGAAGCTTTCTTT.

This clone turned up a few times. This chain's CDR3 is CASSSRQGSYNEQFF. The CDR3 DNA reads as TGCGCCAGCAGCTCCCGACAGGGATCCTACAATGAGCAGTTCTTC. The rearrangement uses TRBV5-1 and TRBJ2-1, with TRBD1 identical over 7 bases. Germline assignment: CDR1 SGHRS and CDR2 YFSETQ. The V and J ends lost 3 bases and 1 base, in that order; junction bases with no gene match: 4. The CDR3 sequence is 15 residues long.

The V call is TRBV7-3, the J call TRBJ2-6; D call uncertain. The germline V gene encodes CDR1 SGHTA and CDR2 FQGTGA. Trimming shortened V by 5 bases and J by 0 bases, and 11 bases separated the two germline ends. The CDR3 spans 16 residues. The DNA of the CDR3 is TGTGCCAGCAGCCCCTCGATGACCTCTGGGGCCAACGTCCTGACTTTC. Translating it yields CASSPSMTSGANVLTF.

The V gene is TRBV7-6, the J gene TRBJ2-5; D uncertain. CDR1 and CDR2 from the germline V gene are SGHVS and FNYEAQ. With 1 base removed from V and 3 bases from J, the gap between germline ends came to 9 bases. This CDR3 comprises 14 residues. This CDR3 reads CASSLGWQKETQYF. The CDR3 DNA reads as TGTGCCAGCAGCTTAGGTTGGCAGAAAGAGACCCAGTACTTC.

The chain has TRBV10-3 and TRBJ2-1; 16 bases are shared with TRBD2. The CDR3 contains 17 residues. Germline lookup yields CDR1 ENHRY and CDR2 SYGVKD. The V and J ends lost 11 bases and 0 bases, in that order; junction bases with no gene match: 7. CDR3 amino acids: CASMGLAGGSSYNEQFF. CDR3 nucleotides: TGTGCCTCCATGGGACTAGCGGGGGGGAGCTCCTACAATGAGCAGTTCTTC.

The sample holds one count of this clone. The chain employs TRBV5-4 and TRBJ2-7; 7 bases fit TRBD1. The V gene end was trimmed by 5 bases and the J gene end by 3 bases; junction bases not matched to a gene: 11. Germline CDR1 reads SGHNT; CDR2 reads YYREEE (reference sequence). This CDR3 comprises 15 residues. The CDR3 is CASRPSRQGDYEQYF. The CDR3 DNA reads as TGTGCCAGCAGACCCAGTCGACAGGGTGACTACGAGCAGTACTTC.